One sample yielded the 22 T cell receptor beta chains listed below, sequenced in a study of blood T cell repertoires in COVID-19. Some clones are missing from TCRdb's copy, which holds only in-frame ones; the method was immunoSEQ multiplex PCR. The sample has fewer than 450,000 clones, more than 75% seen once. The source material was PBMCs or T cells enriched from blood (not recorded which). The receptors shown here come from a woman under 30 who had recovered from COVID-19.

This clone was seen just once. The V gene is TRBV27, the J gene TRBJ1-6, with 7 positions matching TRBD1. Germline CDR1 and CDR2: MNHEY and SMNVEV (reference sequence). The CDR3 is 18 residues long. V was clipped by 6 bases and J by 4 bases; unmatched bases: 15. The CDR3: CASSLTWLDRFYNSPLHF. CDR3 sequence (DNA): TGTGCCAGCAGCTTAACCTGGCTGGACAGGTTTTATAATTCACCCCTCCACTTT.

This clone showed up just once. This chain joins TRBV28 and TRBJ1-2, with 7 bases identical to TRBD1. The J segment lost 7 bases and the V segment lost 2 bases, leaving 10 bases of the junction unmatched. CDR1 and CDR2 (germline): MDHEN, SYDVKM. The CDR3 sequence is 15 residues long. The CDR3 protein is CASSLSRKGAGGYTF. The DNA for the CDR3 is TGTGCCAGCAGTTTAAGCCGGAAGGGGGCGGGTGGCTACACCTTC.

V is TRBV7-3 and J is TRBJ2-1; D not resolved. The V gene's germline CDR1 is SGHTA and CDR2 FQGTGA. This CDR3 contains 13 residues. The germline V and J ends were trimmed by 0 bases and 8 bases, with 8 bases remaining between them. CDR3 protein: CASSLTIEHEQFF. DNA for the CDR3: TGTGCCAGCAGCTTAACGATAGAGCATGAGCAGTTCTTC.

The rearrangement joins TRBV6-5 to TRBJ1-1; the D gene is possibly TRBD1 (5 bases). The CDR3 runs to 14 residues. The germline V gene has CDR1 MNHEY and CDR2 SVGAGI. The V and J ends lost 6 bases and 4 bases respectively, with 15 bases between them. The CDR3: CASRWEGLGTEAFF. The DNA for the CDR3 is TGTGCCAGCAGATGGGAGGGGCTTGGCACTGAAGCTTTCTTT.

The chain has TRBV6-5 and TRBJ1-5; unclear D gene. The germline V and J ends were trimmed by 4 bases and 4 bases, with 8 bases remaining between them. The CDR3 has 13 amino acids. CDR1 and CDR2 from the germline V gene are MNHEY and SVGAGI. As DNA, the CDR3 is TGTGCCAGCAGTTTGGGGAGGAATCAGCCCCAGCATTTT. Translated, it gives CASSLGRNQPQHF.

V usage is TRBV27 and J usage is TRBJ1-1; possible D gene TRBD1, 5 bases. This CDR3 spans 15 amino acids. In germline, CDR1 is MNHEY, CDR2 SMNVEV (reference sequence). The V end was cut by 0 bases, the J end by 2 bases, with 10 bases between. DNA of the CDR3: TGTGCCAGCAGTTTATCGTTAGGGGTCAACACTGAAGCTTTCTTT. Protein product: CASSLSLGVNTEAFF.

This chain joins TRBV9 and TRBJ2-3; D ambiguous. Deletions cut 4 bases from V and 4 bases from J, with 7 bases between. The CDR3 runs 12 residues. The germline V gene has CDR1 SGDLS and CDR2 YYNGEE. CDR3 DNA sequence: TGTGCCAGCAGCTCCCTGTCAGATACGCAGTATTTT. Translating gives CASSSLSDTQYF.

The V call is TRBV7-3, the J call TRBJ2-2, with D possibly TRBD2 on 6 matching bases. V was shortened by 3 bases and J by 2 bases, with 10 bases between the two germline ends. This CDR3 is 15 amino acids long. The germline gives CDR1 SGHTA, CDR2 FQGTGA. The CDR3 DNA is TGTGCCAGCAGCTTCTCGACTAGTAACACCGGGGAGCTGTTTTTT. This codes for CASSFSTSNTGELFF.

This clone was seen a handful of times. The chain is built from TRBV30 and TRBJ2-1; 12 nucleotides align to TRBD1. The CDR3 is made up of 14 amino acids. Germline V gene data show CDR1 as GTSNPN and CDR2 as SVGIG (reference sequence). J was trimmed by 8 bases and V by 5 bases; bases with no gene match: 7. The CDR3: CAWSGQGASDEQFF. The DNA of the CDR3 is TGTGCCTGGTCGGGACAGGGGGCTTCCGATGAGCAGTTCTTC.

This clone is a singleton in its sample. V usage is TRBV10-1 and J usage is TRBJ1-3; D uncertain. V dropped 2 bases and J dropped 0 bases, with 5 bases sitting between them. The germline V gene encodes CDR1 WNHNN and CDR2 SYGVQD (reference sequence). The CDR3 has 14 amino acids. For the CDR3, the DNA is TGCGCCAGCAGTGAGCAGAACTCTGGAAACACCATATATTTT. Its translation: CASSEQNSGNTIYF.

This clone appeared once. The chain links TRBV2 to TRBJ2-1; 9 bases fit TRBD2. The V and J ends lost 3 bases and 6 bases, in that order; junction bases with no gene match: 3. The V gene's germline CDR1 is SNHLY and CDR2 FYNNEI. The CDR3 contains 14 residues. For the CDR3, the DNA is TGTGCCAGCAGTGACGTGACTAGCGGCAATGAGCAGTTCTTC. Amino acids: CASSDVTSGNEQFF.

The J gene is TRBJ2-5, the V gene TRBV6-2 or TRBV6-3; 7 nucleotides line up with TRBD2. The CDR3 sequence is 15 residues long. The germline V gene encodes CDR1 MNHEY and CDR2 SVGEGT. J lost 1 base, V lost 5 bases, and 7 bases had no gene match. In DNA form, the CDR3 reads TGTGCCAGCAGTGACCGGGACTATATCCAAGAGACCCAGTACTTC. It encodes CASSDRDYIQETQYF.

V and J are TRBV19 and TRBJ2-7, with 8 bases that match TRBD1. Germline CDR1 LNHDA, CDR2 SQIVND (reference sequence). The CDR3 runs to 16 residues. The V gene end was trimmed by 0 bases and the J gene end by 5 bases; junction bases not matched to a gene: 9. Here the CDR3 DNA reads TGTGCCAGTAGTATAGACCCAAGGACAGGGCGGAACGAGCAGTACTTC. Translating it yields CASSIDPRTGRNEQYF.

The V gene is TRBV11-2, the J gene TRBJ2-5, with 7 bases fitting TRBD1. CDR1 and CDR2 from the germline V gene are SGHAT and FQNNGV. Trimming cost V 5 bases and J 5 bases; bases outside gene matches: 8. CDR3 size: 14 residues. The CDR3 here is CASSATGSTETQYF. The CDR3 bases are TGTGCCAGCAGCGCGACAGGGAGTACGGAGACCCAGTACTTC.

V and J are TRBV6-1 and TRBJ2-1; D unresolved. Germline V lookup: CDR1 MNHNS, CDR2 SASEGT. V was clipped by 2 bases and J by 2 bases, with 16 bases between them. The CDR3 covers 17 residues. DNA of the CDR3: TGTGCCAGCAGTGAATCTCTTCCGACTGTGGCCTACAATGAGCAGTTCTTC. Its protein product is CASSESLPTVAYNEQFF.

The chain joins TRBV30 to TRBJ2-6, with 8 bases lining up with TRBD1. Per the germline V gene, CDR1 is GTSNPN and CDR2 is SVGIG (reference sequence). CDR3 size: 16 residues. After removal of 0 bases from V and 1 base from J, the junction contained 2 bases not matched to a gene. CDR3 loop: CAWSVQGESGANVLTF. CDR3 DNA: TGTGCCTGGAGTGTACAGGGGGAATCTGGGGCCAACGTCCTGACTTTC.

The V call is TRBV24-1, the J call TRBJ2-3; TRBD2 matches at 8 bases. Unmatched junction bases numbered 4, after V lost 0 bases and J lost 0 bases. This CDR3 spans 17 amino acids. The V gene's germline CDR1 is KGHDR and CDR2 SFDVKD. The CDR3 nucleotides are TGTGCCACCAGTGATTTGCGGCGGGGGGACAGCACAGATACGCAGTATTTT. As protein: CATSDLRRGDSTDTQYF.

This chain links TRBV4-3 with TRBJ2-2, with 8 bases fitting TRBD1. The J segment lost 1 base and the V segment lost 2 bases, leaving 6 bases of the junction unmatched. In germline, CDR1 is LGHNA, CDR2 YSLEER. CDR3 length: 17 amino acids. The CDR3 nucleotides are TGCGCCAGCAGCCAACATAGACAGGGGCGGAACACCGGGGAGCTGTTTTTT. Protein sequence: CASSQHRQGRNTGELFF.

The chain joins TRBV6-1 to TRBJ2-3; 10 nucleotides line up with TRBD2. The length of the CDR3 is 17 residues. Trimming took 2 bases from V and 2 from J; bases not matched to a gene: 7. Germline V gives CDR1 MNHNS, CDR2 SASEGT. CDR3 sequence (DNA): TGTGCCAGCAGTGAATGGGTAGCGGGGGGCGTCACAGATACGCAGTATTTT. Amino acid sequence: CASSEWVAGGVTDTQYF.

The gene calls are TRBV4-3 and TRBJ2-3; 7 bases fit TRBD2. CDR1 and CDR2 from the germline V gene are LGHNA and YSLEER. Trimming at V came to 3 bases and at J to 0 bases, leaving 9 bases not matched to a gene. The length of the CDR3 is 17 residues. Here the CDR3 reads CASSHLIMRGSTDTQYF. The CDR3 DNA reads TGCGCCAGCAGCCACCTTATTATGCGGGGGAGCACAGATACGCAGTATTTT.

The chain couples TRBV7-6 to TRBJ2-1, with a possible D match to TRBD2 (5 bases). V lost 4 bases and J 4 bases, leaving 14 bases between the germline ends. The V gene's germline CDR1 is SGHVS and CDR2 FNYEAQ. The CDR3 is 15 amino acids. The CDR3 region has the DNA TGTGCCAGCAGCTACCGGGAACCAGAATACAATGAGCAGTTCTTC. Translating it yields CASSYREPEYNEQFF.

This sequence joins TRBV6-5 and TRBJ1-1, with TRBD1 matching over 10 bases. The CDR3 totals 13 residues. The germline CDR1 and CDR2 sequences are MNHEY and SVGAGI. With 6 bases clipped from V and 4 bases from J, the junction kept 2 bases outside the gene matches. DNA for the CDR3: TGTGCCAGCAGCTGGACAGGGGGCACTGAAGCTTTCTTT. The encoded protein is CASSWTGGTEAFF.